This passage covers 21 T cell receptor beta chains from one sample sequenced in a study of cytomegalovirus exposure and HLA in healthy donors. PCR primers comprised 60 Vbeta and 13 Jbeta primers. The method was immunoSEQ multiplex PCR; TCRdb's version includes in-frame clones alone and lacks a portion of them. The data show nearly 110,000 clones, roughly four fifths seen once. Sequencing was performed on PBMCs. The receptor set was obtained from a man between 60 and 75 years old in good health and CMV-seronegative.

This sequence joins TRBV5-4 and TRBJ1-2; 8 positions match TRBD1. The CDR3 covers 17 residues. Germline V gene lookup returns CDR1 SGHNT and CDR2 YYREEE (reference sequence). After removal of 4 bases from V and 2 bases from J, the junction contained 13 bases not matched to a gene. The chain's CDR3 is CASSPQGATFSNYGYTF. In nucleotides, the CDR3 is TGTGCCAGCAGCCCCCAGGGGGCCACCTTCTCGAACTATGGCTACACCTTC.

This clone has only one observation. V is TRBV7-9 and J is TRBJ2-1, with 7 bases matching TRBD1. V lost 5 bases to trimming and J lost 4 bases; unmatched junction nucleotides: 8. The germline CDR1 and CDR2 sequences are SEHNR and FQNEAQ (reference sequence). This CDR3 comprises 15 residues. The CDR3 DNA is TGTGCCAGCAGCCCAGGGACAGACGAGTACAATGAGCAGTTCTTC. The encoded protein is CASSPGTDEYNEQFF. Complete variable domain (other parts from reference TRBV7-9 and TRBJ2-1): DTGVSQNPRHKITKRGQNVTFRCDPISEHNRLYWYRQTLGQGPEFLTYFQNEAQLEKSRLLSDRFSAERPKGSFSTLEIQRTEQGDSAMYLCASSPGTDEYNEQFFGPGTRLTVL.

This clone was observed a handful of times. The CDR3 nucleotides are TGTGCCACCGGCCTCGCCACAGGGGCAGATACGCAGTATTTT. It translates to CATGLATGADTQYF. This chain connects TRBV15 to TRBJ2-3, with 7 bases aligning to TRBD1. This CDR3 has 14 residues. Trimming at V came to 8 bases and at J to 4 bases, leaving 9 bases not matched to a gene. Germline lookup yields CDR1 LNHNV and CDR2 YYDKDF (reference sequence). The complete variable domain, with remaining parts taken from reference TRBV15 and TRBJ2-3, reads DAMVIQNPRYQVTQFGKPVTLSCSQTLNHNVMYWYQQKSSQAPKLLFHYYDKDFNNEADTPDNFQSRRPNTSFCFLDIRSPGLGDTAMYLCATGLATGADTQYFGPGTRLTVL.

This clone was picked up one time. The chain joins TRBV6-1 to TRBJ2-5, with 7 bases identical to TRBD1. V shed 8 bases and J 2 bases; nucleotides not matched to a gene: 11. This CDR3 has 15 residues. CDR1 is MNHNS and CDR2 is SASEGT in the germline V gene. CDR3 protein: CASGDRDRLQETQYF. CDR3 coding DNA: TGTGCCAGCGGGGACCGGGACAGACTACAAGAGACCCAGTACTTC.

This clone occurred a few times. The chain couples TRBV7-9 to TRBJ2-7, with TRBD1 identical over 7 bases. The CDR3 consists of 13 residues. V lost 5 bases, J lost 4 bases, and 5 bases stayed unmatched. Germline V gene sequence: CDR1 SEHNR, CDR2 FQNEAQ (reference sequence). The CDR3 sequence is CASSTRDSYEQYF. In DNA, the CDR3 is TGTGCCAGCAGCACCCGGGACAGTTACGAGCAGTACTTC.

The V gene is TRBV5-4, the J gene TRBJ2-5; 7 positions match TRBD1. This CDR3 has 14 residues. The V gene's germline CDR1 is SGHNT and CDR2 YYREEE (reference sequence). Trimming took 3 bases from V and 2 from J; bases not matched to a gene: 4. This CDR3 is CASSSGQFQETQYF. DNA of the CDR3: TGTGCCAGCAGCTCGGGACAGTTTCAAGAGACCCAGTACTTC.

The chain uses TRBV5-1 and TRBJ1-1; 9 bases fit TRBD1. CDR3 size: 18 residues. Germline CDR1 SGHRS, CDR2 YFSETQ. The junction had 14 bases not matched to a gene; V was cut back by 4 bases and J by 1 base. In DNA form, the CDR3 reads TGCGCCAGCAGCGAGGGTCGAAGTTCGGACAGGGGGAACACTGAAGCTTTCTTT. The encoded protein is CASSEGRSSDRGNTEAFF.

The chain carries TRBV18 and TRBJ1-5; D perhaps matches TRBD1 (5 bases). V lost 0 bases and J lost 6, with 15 bases in between. This CDR3 spans 16 amino acids. Germline values: CDR1 KGHSH, CDR2 LQKENI. CDR3 bases: TGTGCCAGCTCACCACCACAAGGGCCCCAGGGTCAGCCCCAGCATTTT. Its protein is CASSPPQGPQGQPQHF.

The chain uses TRBV21-1 and TRBJ2-2; the table's D call, TRBD1, has no DNA check behind it. TRBV21-1 is tagged as a pseudogene. The CDR3 has 19 residues. The CDR3 DNA reads TGTGCCAGCAGCAAAGAGTACGAGGAACAGGGGTTTGACGCCGGGGAGCTGTTTTTT. Amino acids: CASSKEYEEQGFDAGELFF.

V and J are TRBV5-5 and TRBJ1-4; D gene uncertain. Trimming took 4 bases from V and 5 from J, leaving 15 bases between them. Germline loops: CDR1 SGHKS, CDR2 YYEKEE (reference sequence). This CDR3 contains 15 residues. CDR3 in DNA: TGTGCCAGCAGCGCTGTGGGCTCGGCCAATGAAAAACTGTTTTTT. Protein sequence: CASSAVGSANEKLFF.

The chain links TRBV18 to TRBJ1-6; 10 nucleotides agree with TRBD1. This CDR3 is built from 16 residues. Germline V gene lookup returns CDR1 KGHSH and CDR2 LQKENI. After removal of 2 bases from V and 7 bases from J, the junction contained 5 bases not matched to a gene. The CDR3 sequence: CASSPSGTGVNSPLHF. CDR3 nucleotides: TGTGCCAGCTCACCAAGTGGGACAGGGGTAAATTCACCCCTCCACTTT. The whole variable domain, remainder taken from reference TRBV18 and TRBJ1-6, is NAGVMQNPRHLVRRRGQEARLRCSPMKGHSHVYWYRQLPEEGLKFMVYLQKENIIDESGMPKERFSAEFPKEGPSILRIQQVVRGDSAAYFCASSPSGTGVNSPLHFGNGTRLTVT.

The chain recombines TRBV21-1 with TRBJ2-7; whether TRBD1, the table's D call, matches the DNA was not checked. TRBV21-1 is described as a pseudogene. CDR3 length: 13 amino acids. DNA of the CDR3: TGTGCCAGACCGGGACAGGGGGCTCGCGAGCAGTACGTC. Its protein product is CARPGQGAREQYV.

The chain recombines TRBV29-1 with TRBJ2-5; a weak D match, TRBD1 (6 bases). V lost 6 bases and J lost 5, with 16 bases in between. The CDR3 sequence is 13 residues long. CDR1 is SQVTM, CDR2 ANQGSEA, per germline. CDR3 protein: CSVGQGLGETQYF. The CDR3 DNA reads as TGCAGCGTCGGTCAGGGGCTAGGCGAGACCCAGTACTTC.

The chain carries TRBV6-1 and TRBJ1-1, with D maybe TRBD1 (6 bases). The V and J ends lost 2 bases and 11 bases respectively, with 15 bases between them. The germline CDR1 and CDR2 sequences are MNHNS and SASEGT. The length of the CDR3 is 13 residues. This CDR3 reads CASSESYDRSAFF. DNA for the CDR3: TGTGCCAGCAGTGAATCTTACGACAGGAGCGCTTTCTTT.

This rearrangement joins TRBV25-1 to TRBJ1-1; 7 nucleotides line up with TRBD1. CDR3 size: 14 residues. CDR1 and CDR2 from the germline V gene are MGHDK and SYGVNS. Trimming at V came to 5 bases and at J to 4 bases, leaving 7 bases not matched to a gene. In DNA form, the CDR3 reads TGTGCCAGCAGTCAGACAGGGTTGGGCACTGAAGCTTTCTTT. Translating it yields CASSQTGLGTEAFF.

This sequence joins TRBV19 and TRBJ2-6, with a tentative D call TRBD1 (5 bases). Germline-derived CDR1 and CDR2 are LNHDA and SQIVND (reference sequence). The CDR3 runs 15 residues. The V end lost 7 bases, the J end lost 4 bases, and 14 bases lay between the germline ends. This chain's CDR3 is CASTNQGLGANVLTF. CDR3 coding DNA: TGTGCCAGTACCAATCAGGGCCTGGGGGCCAACGTCCTGACTTTC. Combining the CDR3 with reference TRBV19 and TRBJ2-6 gives the whole variable domain DGGITQSPKYLFRKEGQNVTLSCEQNLNHDAMYWYRQDPGQGLRLIYYSQIVNDFQKGDIAEGYSVSREKKESFPLTVTSAQKNPTAFYLCASTNQGLGANVLTFGAGSRLTVL.

Only one count was recorded for this clone. A far larger clone is off by one base, so a read error is likely. This chain joins TRBV5-6 and TRBJ2-5, with D possibly TRBD1 on 5 matching bases. The CDR3 consists of 14 residues. From germline, CDR1 is SGHDT and CDR2 YYEEEE. CDR3 sequence reads: CASSLSQGIETKYF. Written as DNA, the CDR3 is TGTGCCAGCAGCTTGTCCCAGGGTATAGAGACCAAGTACTTC.

The J gene is TRBJ2-1, the V gene TRBV9; 11 nucleotides match TRBD2. Germline V gene data show CDR1 as SGDLS and CDR2 as YYNGEE. This CDR3 contains 15 residues. V dropped 1 base and J dropped 7; count of bases not matched to a gene: 4. In nucleotides, the CDR3 is TGTGCCAGCAGCGTAATAGCGGGGGGGCGTAATGAGCAGTTCTTC. Encoded protein: CASSVIAGGRNEQFF.

The chain has TRBV2 and TRBJ2-7; a weak D match, TRBD2 (6 bases). CDR1 SNHLY and CDR2 FYNNEI come from the germline V gene. The ends were cut back, 5 bases at V and 6 bases at J, with 17 bases in the middle. The CDR3 sequence is 14 residues long. CDR3 in amino acids: CASSTGLGKREQYF. Here the CDR3 DNA reads TGTGCCAGCAGTACGGGACTGGGAAAGCGCGAGCAGTACTTC.

This chain links TRBV7-2 with TRBJ1-2; D perhaps matches TRBD1 (5 bases). CDR3 length equals 14 residues. Trimming stripped 3 bases from V and 4 bases from J, with 12 bases between. Germline V gene data show CDR1 as SGHTA and CDR2 as FQGNSA. CDR3 DNA sequence: TGTGCCAGCAGCTTCCAGGGTTCATTCTATGGCTACACCTTC. Translation gives CASSFQGSFYGYTF.

This clone was found once. The chain carries TRBV5-1 and TRBJ2-3, with D maybe TRBD1 (6 bases). Germline-derived CDR1 and CDR2 are SGHRS and YFSETQ. The V end lost 4 bases, the J end lost 2 bases, and 11 bases lay between the germline ends. This CDR3 spans 14 amino acids. As DNA, the CDR3 is TGCGCCAGCAGCCCACAGGGCCTCACAGATACGCAGTATTTT. It codes for CASSPQGLTDTQYF.